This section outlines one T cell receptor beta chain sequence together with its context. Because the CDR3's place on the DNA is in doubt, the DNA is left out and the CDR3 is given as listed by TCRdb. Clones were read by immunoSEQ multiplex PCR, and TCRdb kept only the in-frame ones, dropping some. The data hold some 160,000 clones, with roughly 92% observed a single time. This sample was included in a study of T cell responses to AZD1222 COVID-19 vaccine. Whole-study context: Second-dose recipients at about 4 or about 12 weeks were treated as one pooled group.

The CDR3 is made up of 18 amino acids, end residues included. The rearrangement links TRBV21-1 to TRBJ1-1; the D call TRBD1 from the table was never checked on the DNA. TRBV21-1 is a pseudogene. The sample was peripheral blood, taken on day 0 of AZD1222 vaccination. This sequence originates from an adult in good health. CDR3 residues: CASSPKWGQGNPNTEAFF.